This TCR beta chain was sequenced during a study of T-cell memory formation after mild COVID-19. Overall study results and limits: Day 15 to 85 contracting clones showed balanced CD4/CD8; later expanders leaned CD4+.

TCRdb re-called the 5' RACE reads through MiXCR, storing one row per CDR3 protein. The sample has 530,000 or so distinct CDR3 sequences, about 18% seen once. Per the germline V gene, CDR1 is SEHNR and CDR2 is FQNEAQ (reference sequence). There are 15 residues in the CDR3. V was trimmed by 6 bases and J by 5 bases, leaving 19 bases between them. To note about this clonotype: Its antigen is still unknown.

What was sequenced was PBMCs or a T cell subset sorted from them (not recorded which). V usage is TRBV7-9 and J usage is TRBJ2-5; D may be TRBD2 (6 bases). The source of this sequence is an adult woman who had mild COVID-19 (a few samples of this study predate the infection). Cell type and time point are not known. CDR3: CASSPSLRGVETQYF. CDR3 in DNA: TGTGCCAGCAGTCCCTCATTGCGCGGGGTGGAGACCCAGTACTTC. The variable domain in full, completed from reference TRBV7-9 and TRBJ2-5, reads DTGVSQNPRHKITKRGQNVTFRCDPISEHNRLYWYRQTLGQGPEFLTYFQNEAQLEKSRLLSDRFSAERPKGSFSTLEIQRTEQGDSAMYLCASSPSLRGVETQYFGPGTRLLVL.